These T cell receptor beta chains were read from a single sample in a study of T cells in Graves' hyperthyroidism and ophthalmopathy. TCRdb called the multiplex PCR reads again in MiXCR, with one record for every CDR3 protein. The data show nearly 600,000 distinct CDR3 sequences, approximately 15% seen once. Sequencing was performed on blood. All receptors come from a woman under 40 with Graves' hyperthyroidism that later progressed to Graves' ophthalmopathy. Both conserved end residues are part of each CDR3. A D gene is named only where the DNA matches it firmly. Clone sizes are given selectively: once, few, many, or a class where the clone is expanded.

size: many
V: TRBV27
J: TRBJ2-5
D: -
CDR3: CASSTGMETQYF
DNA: TGTGCCAGCAGTACGGGAATGGAGACCCAGTACTTC

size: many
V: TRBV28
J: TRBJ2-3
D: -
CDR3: CASSLTGGITDTQYF
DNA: TGTGCCAGCAGTTTAACTGGCGGCATCACAGATACGCAGTATTTT

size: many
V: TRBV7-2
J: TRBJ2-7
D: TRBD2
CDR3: CASSLISAGGLYEQYF
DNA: TGTGCCAGCAGCTTAATTTCGGCGGGAGGCTTATACGAGCAGTACTTC

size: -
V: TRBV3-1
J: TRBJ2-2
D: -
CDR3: CASRRKTGSGTGELFF
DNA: TGTGCCAGCAGACGAAAAACAGGATCCGGCACCGGGGAGCTGTTTTTT

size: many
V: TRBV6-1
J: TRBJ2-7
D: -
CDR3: CASSEWLRAYEQYF
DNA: TGTGCCAGCAGTGAATGGCTCAGGGCATACGAGCAGTACTTC

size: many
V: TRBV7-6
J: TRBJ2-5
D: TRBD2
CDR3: CASSSRGTSGSVETQYF
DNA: TGTGCCAGCAGCTCCCGCGGGACTAGCGGGAGTGTTGAGACCCAGTACTTC

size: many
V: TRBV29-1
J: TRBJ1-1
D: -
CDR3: CSVAKSGWGTEAFF
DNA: TGCAGCGTCGCAAAGTCCGGATGGGGGACTGAAGCTTTCTTT

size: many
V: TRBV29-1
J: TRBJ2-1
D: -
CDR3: CSVRDGGKRRGNEQFF
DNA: TGCAGCGTTCGTGACGGAGGGAAGCGGCGTGGTAATGAGCAGTTCTTC

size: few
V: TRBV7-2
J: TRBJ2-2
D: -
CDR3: CASSLTGEGTGELFF
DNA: TGTGCCAGCAGCTTAACGGGAGAAGGGACCGGGGAGCTGTTTTTT

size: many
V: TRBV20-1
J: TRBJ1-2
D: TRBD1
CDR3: CSAQGQEDYGYTF
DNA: TGCAGTGCCCAGGGACAGGAGGACTATGGCTACACCTTC

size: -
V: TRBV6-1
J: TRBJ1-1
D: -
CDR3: CASTLSQWAGGSHEAFF
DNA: TGTGCCAGCACCCTGTCACAATGGGCAGGCGGGAGCCATGAAGCTTTCTTT